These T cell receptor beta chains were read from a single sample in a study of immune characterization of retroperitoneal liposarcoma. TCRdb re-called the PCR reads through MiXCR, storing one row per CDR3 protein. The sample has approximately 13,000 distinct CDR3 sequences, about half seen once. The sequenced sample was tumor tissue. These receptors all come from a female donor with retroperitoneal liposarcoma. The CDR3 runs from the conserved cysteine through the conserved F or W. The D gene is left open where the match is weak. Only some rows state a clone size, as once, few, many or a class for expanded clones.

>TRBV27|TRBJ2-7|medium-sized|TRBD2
CASSLTSGSYEQYF
TGTGCCAGCAGTTTGACTAGCGGGAGCTACGAGCAGTACTTC
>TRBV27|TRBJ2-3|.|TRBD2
CASSPLSGRAKDTQYF
TGTGCCAGCAGTCCACTTAGCGGGAGGGCCAAGGATACGCAGTATTTT
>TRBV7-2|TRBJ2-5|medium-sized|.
CASSPLWETQYF
TGTGCCAGCAGCCCTCTATGGGAGACCCAGTACTTC
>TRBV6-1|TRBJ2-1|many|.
CASSEAPGPPKEQFF
TGTGCCAGCAGTGAAGCGCCAGGTCCCCCCAAAGAGCAGTTCTTC
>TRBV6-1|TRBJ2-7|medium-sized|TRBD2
CASSERGGGSSYEQYF
TGTGCCAGCAGCGAAAGGGGCGGGGGGAGCTCCTACGAGCAGTACTTC
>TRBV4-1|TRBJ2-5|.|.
CASSPEDSPRETQYF
TGCGCCAGCAGCCCTGAGGACAGTCCCCGGGAGACCCAGTACTTC
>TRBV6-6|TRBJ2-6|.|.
CACSYSAGSSGADVLTF
TGTGCCTGCAGTTATTCCGCGGGTAGCTCTGGGGCCGACGTCCTGACTTTC
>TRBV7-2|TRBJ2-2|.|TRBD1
CAGQANTGELFF
TGTGCGGGACAGGCGAACACCGGGGAGCTGTTTTTT
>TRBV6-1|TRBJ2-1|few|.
CASTLNGVAGRYF
TGTGCCAGCACTCTGAACGGGGTGGCAGGGCGATACTTC
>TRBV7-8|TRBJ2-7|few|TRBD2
CASRGVSGDPYEQYF
TGTGCCAGCAGGGGGGTTAGCGGGGACCCCTACGAGCAGTACTTC
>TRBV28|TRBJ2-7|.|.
CASSPPQGVHEQYF
TGTGCCAGCAGCCCCCCCCAGGGTGTCCACGAGCAGTACTTC
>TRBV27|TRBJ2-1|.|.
CASSWQLAYNEQFF
TGTGCCAGCAGTTGGCAACTGGCCTACAATGAGCAGTTCTTC
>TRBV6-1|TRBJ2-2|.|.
CASSERTGGGPGELFF
TGTGCCAGCAGTGAAAGAACAGGTGGAGGACCCGGGGAGCTGTTTTTT
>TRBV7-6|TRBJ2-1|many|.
CASSLVSYEQFF
TGTGCCAGCAGCTTAGTTTCCTACGAGCAGTTCTTC
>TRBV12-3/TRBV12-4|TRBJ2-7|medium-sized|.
CASSFHYEQYF
TGTGCCAGCAGTTTCCACTACGAGCAGTACTTC
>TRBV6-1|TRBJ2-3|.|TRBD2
CASSDLGGDTDTQYF
TGTGCCAGCAGTGATCTGGGGGGGGACACAGATACGCAGTATTTT
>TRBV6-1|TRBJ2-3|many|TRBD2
CASSEFSGSGDDTQYF
TGTGCCAGCAGTGAATTTAGCGGGAGTGGGGATGATACGCAGTATTTT
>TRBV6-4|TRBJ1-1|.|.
CASSRLALNTEAFF
TGTGCCAGCAGCAGATTGGCCTTGAACACTGAAGCTTTCTTT
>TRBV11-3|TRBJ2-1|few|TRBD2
CASSPFGLAGGNEQFF
TGTGCCAGCAGCCCATTCGGACTAGCGGGAGGGAATGAGCAGTTCTTC
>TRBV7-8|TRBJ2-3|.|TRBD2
CASSLAPGLVRSKLDTQYF
TGTGCCAGCAGCTTAGCTCCGGGACTAGTGAGGTCGAAACTGGATACGCAGTATTTT
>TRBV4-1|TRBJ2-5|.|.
CASSQVLSGEQYF
TGCGCCAGCAGCCAAGTTCTTTCGGGGGAGCAGTACTTC
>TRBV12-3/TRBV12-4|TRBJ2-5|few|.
CATRQGEEETQYF
TGTGCCACCCGCCAGGGGGAGGAGGAGACCCAGTACTTC
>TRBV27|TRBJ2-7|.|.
CASSMTIGIHYEQYF
TGTGCCAGCTCAATGACCATTGGGATTCACTACGAGCAGTACTTC
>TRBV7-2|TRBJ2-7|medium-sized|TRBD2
CASSRGTSGSKSYEQYF
TGTGCCAGCAGCCGCGGGACTAGCGGGAGTAAGTCCTACGAGCAGTACTTC
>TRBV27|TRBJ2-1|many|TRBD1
CASSYSGGPNYEQFF
TGTGCCAGCAGTTACTCAGGGGGTCCCAACTACGAGCAGTTCTTC
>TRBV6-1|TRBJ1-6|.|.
CASSAWGWDSPLHF
TGTGCCAGCAGTGCGTGGGGATGGGATTCACCCCTCCACTTT
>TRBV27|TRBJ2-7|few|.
CASIPLLLGPLGPTYSYEQYF
TGTGCCAGCATTCCCCTCCTCCTGGGACCCCTGGGGCCCACCTACTCCTACGAGCAGTACTTC
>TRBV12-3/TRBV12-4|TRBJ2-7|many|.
CASRPGKAGGWFEQYF
TGTGCCAGCAGGCCGGGAAAGGCAGGGGGGTGGTTCGAGCAGTACTTC
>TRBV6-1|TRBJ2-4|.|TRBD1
CASSFRDRKNIQYF
TGTGCCAGCAGTTTCCGGGACAGAAAAAACATTCAGTACTTC
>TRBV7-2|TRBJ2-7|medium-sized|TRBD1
CASSWDRGQYEQYF
TGTGCCAGCAGCTGGGACAGGGGGCAATACGAGCAGTACTTC
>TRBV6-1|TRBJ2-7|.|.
CALLRTGTYEQYF
TGTGCTTTACTACGGACGGGTACCTACGAGCAGTACTTC
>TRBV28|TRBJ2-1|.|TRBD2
CASSFPSGSGNEQFF
TGTGCCAGCAGTTTCCCTAGCGGGAGTGGGAATGAGCAGTTCTTC
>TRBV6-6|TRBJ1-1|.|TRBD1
CASSYGTGGMTEAFF
TGTGCCAGCAGTTACGGGACAGGGGGTATGACTGAAGCTTTCTTT
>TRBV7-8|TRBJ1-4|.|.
CASSFKQGIGNEKLFF
TGTGCCAGCAGCTTTAAACAGGGCATTGGTAATGAAAAACTGTTTTTT
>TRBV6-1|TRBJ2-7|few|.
CASGVGGGIRRGQYF
TGTGCCAGCGGGGTGGGGGGCGGGATACGTCGGGGGCAGTACTTC
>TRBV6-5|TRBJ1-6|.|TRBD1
CASSYAGRDRGNSPLHF
TGTGCCAGCAGTTACGCAGGTCGGGACAGGGGCAATTCACCCCTCCACTTT
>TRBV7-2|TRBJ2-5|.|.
CASRLDAPTSRETQYF
TGTGCCAGCAGGTTAGATGCCCCCACCTCGCGGGAGACCCAGTACTTC
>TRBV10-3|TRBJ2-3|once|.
CASRVGASTDTQYF
TGTGCCTCCAGAGTGGGAGCGAGTACAGATACGCAGTATTTT
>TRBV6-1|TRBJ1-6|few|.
CASSIQSGGGSPLHF
TGTGCCAGCAGTATACAGTCGGGGGGGGGTTCACCCCTCCACTTT
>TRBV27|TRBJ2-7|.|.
CASSLSLSSYEQYF
TGTGCCAGCAGTTTATCCCTTAGCTCCTACGAGCAGTACTTC
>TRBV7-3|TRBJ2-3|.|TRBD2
CASSSGTSVDTQYF
TGTGCCAGCAGCTCAGGGACTAGCGTGGATACGCAGTATTTT
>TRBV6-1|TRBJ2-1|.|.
CASSPRDPVGETQFF
TGTGCCAGCAGCCCCCGGGATCCGGTGGGGGAGACCCAGTTCTTC
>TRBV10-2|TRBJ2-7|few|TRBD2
CASRPRGDDNEQYF
TGCGCCAGCAGACCACGGGGGGATGACAATGAGCAGTACTTC
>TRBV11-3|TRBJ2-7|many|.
CASSFRDYEQYF
TGTGCCAGCAGCTTTAGGGACTACGAGCAGTACTTC
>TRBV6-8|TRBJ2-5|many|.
CASSYAAAGGRETQYF
TGTGCCAGCAGTTACGCCGCGGCCGGGGGTAGGGAGACCCAGTACTTC
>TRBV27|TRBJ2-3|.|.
CATQAGASDTQYF
TGTGCCACCCAAGCCGGGGCCAGCGATACGCAGTATTTT
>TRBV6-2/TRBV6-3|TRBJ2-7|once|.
CASSRSAGASEQYF
TGTGCCAGCAGCCGTAGCGCCGGGGCCTCCGAGCAGTACTTC
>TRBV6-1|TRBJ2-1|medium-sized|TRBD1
CASSPWDRVSYEQFF
TGTGCCAGCTCCCCCTGGGACAGGGTGTCCTACGAGCAGTTCTTC
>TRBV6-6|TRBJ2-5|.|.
CASSPSAQETQYF
TGTGCCAGCAGTCCCTCGGCCCAAGAGACCCAGTACTTC
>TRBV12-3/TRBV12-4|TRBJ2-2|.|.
CASSFSPTNTGELFF
TGTGCCAGCAGTTTTTCCCCTACGAACACCGGGGAGCTGTTTTTT
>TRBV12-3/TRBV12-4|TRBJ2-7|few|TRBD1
CASRFYRGYDEQYF
TGTGCCAGCAGATTCTACAGGGGCTATGACGAGCAGTACTTC
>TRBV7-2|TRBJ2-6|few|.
CASSLRGPGANVLTF
TGTGCCAGCAGCTTACGGGGCCCTGGGGCCAACGTCCTGACTTTC
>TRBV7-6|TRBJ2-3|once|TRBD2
CASSLALTSGRTDTQYF
TGTGCCAGCAGCTTAGCGTTAACTAGCGGCCGCACAGATACGCAGTATTTT